By proportion, the clone carrying this T cell receptor beta chain is medium-sized. TCRdb analysed the reads with MiXCR anew, one entry per CDR3 protein. The repertoire includes 150,000 to 200,000 distinct CDR3 sequences, about a tenth of them detected once, and about 4.6% sits in the top ten. The data belong to a study of T cell repertoires in cytomegalovirus infection. Germline CDR1 is SGHTA and CDR2 is FQGNSA. The CDR3 is 15 amino acids. V lost 3 bases and J lost 0, with 11 bases in between. This TCR was sampled from a human donor in good health (CMV status not recorded). Some clones in this sample may be carry-over from other donors' samples. Source material: PBMCs. This chain joins TRBV7-2 and TRBJ1-1; tentative D call: TRBD1 (5 bases). CDR3 coding DNA: TGTGCCAGCAGCTTGGGGGGATCCATGAACACTGAAGCTTTCTTT. As protein: CASSLGGSMNTEAFF. The full variable domain, its missing parts supplied by reference TRBV7-2 and TRBJ1-1, is GAGVSQSPSNKVTEKGKDVELRCDPISGHTALYWYRQSLGQGLEFLIYFQGNSAPDKSGLPSDRFSAERTGGSVSTLTIQRTQQEDSAVYLCASSLGGSMNTEAFFGQGTRLTVV.